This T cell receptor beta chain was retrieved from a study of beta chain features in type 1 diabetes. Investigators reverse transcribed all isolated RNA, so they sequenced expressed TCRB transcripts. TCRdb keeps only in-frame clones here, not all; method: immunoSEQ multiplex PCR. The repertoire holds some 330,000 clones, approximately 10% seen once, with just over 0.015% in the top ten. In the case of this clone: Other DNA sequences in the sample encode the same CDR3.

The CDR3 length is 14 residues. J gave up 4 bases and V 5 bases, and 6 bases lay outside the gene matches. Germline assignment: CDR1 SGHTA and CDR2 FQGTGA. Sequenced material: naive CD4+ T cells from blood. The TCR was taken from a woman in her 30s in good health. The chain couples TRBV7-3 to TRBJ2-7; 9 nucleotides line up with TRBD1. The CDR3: CASSPDRGSYEQYF. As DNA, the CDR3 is TGTGCCAGCAGCCCAGACAGGGGGTCGTACGAGCAGTACTTC.